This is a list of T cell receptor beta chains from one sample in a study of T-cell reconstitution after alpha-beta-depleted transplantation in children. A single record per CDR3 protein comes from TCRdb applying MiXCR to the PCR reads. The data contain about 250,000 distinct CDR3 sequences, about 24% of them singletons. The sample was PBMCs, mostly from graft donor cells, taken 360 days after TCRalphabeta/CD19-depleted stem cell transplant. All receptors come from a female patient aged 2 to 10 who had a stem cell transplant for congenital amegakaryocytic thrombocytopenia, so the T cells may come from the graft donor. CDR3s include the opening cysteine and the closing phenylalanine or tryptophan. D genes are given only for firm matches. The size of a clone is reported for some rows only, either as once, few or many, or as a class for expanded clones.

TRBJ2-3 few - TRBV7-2 TGTGCCAGCAGCGTCTCACTAGCCGATACGCAGTATTTT CASSVSLADTQYF
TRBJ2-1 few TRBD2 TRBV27 TGTGCCAGCAGTTTATACCCAGGGAGGGAAAGAGGGTCCTACAATGAGCAGTTCTTC CASSLYPGRERGSYNEQFF
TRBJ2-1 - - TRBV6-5 TGTGCCAGCAGTTACGGAGCCAGCTCCTACAATGAGCAGTTCTTC CASSYGASSYNEQFF
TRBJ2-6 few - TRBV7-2 TGTGCCAGCAGCGTTGGGGGCTCTGGGGCCAACGTCCTGACTTTC CASSVGGSGANVLTF
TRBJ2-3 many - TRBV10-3 TGTGCCACTTTCCGGGACAAGAACACAGATACGCAGTATTTT CATFRDKNTDTQYF
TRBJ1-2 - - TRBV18 TGTGCCAGCTCACGTCGGCAGGAGGGCTACACCTTC CASSRRQEGYTF
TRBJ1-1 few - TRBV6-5 TGTGCCAGCAGTTACCTGGACGCCCTGAACACTGAAGCTTTCTTT CASSYLDALNTEAFF
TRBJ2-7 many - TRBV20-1 TGCAGTGCTAGAGGTGACAGGACCTACGAGCAGTACTTC CSARGDRTYEQYF
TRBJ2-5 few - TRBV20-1 TGCAGTGCTAGACCACCCGGAGAGACCCAGTACTTC CSARPPGETQYF
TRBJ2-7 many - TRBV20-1 TGCAGTGCTAGAGATCCCGGACTCCTTAGAGAGCAGTACTTC CSARDPGLLREQYF
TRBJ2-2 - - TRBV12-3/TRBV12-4 TGTGCCAGCAGTCAGACTGTCGCCGGGGAGCTGTTTTTT CASSQTVAGELFF
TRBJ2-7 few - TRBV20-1 TGCAGTGCTAGCCCCATGTGGGGGGTGGTGGACGAGCAGTACTTC CSASPMWGVVDEQYF
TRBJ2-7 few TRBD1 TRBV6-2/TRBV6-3 TGTGCCAGCAGTTACCCAGGACAGGGCATCTCCTACGAGCAGTACTTC CASSYPGQGISYEQYF
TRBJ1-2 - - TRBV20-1 TGCAGTGTGAGGGGTTATGGCTACACCTTC CSVRGYGYTF
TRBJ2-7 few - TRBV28 TGTGCCAGCAGAAATCGCTACGAGCAGTACTTC CASRNRYEQYF
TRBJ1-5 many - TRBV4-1 TGCGCCAGCAGCCAAGATTGGCGGCGGATTAATTTCGATCAGCCCCAGCATTTT CASSQDWRRINFDQPQHF
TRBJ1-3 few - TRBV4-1 TGCGCCAGCAGCCAAGGAGGGGCACGTGCGGTGGGAAACACCATATATTTT CASSQGGARAVGNTIYF
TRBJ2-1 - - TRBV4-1 TGCGCCAGCAGCCAAGTGGGGGAGTATGATGAGCAGTTCTTC CASSQVGEYDEQFF
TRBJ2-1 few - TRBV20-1 TGCAGTGCGGATTGGGGCCAGGATGAGCAGTTCTTC CSADWGQDEQFF
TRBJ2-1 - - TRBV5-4 TGTGCCAGCAGCTTAGTTTACTGGAATGAGCAGTTCTTC CASSLVYWNEQFF
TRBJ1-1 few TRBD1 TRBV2 TGTGCCAGCCGGGACAGGGGAGGGGGGACTGAAGCTTTCTTT CASRDRGGGTEAFF
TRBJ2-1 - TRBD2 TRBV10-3 TGTGCCATCAGCAAGGAGCGGGGGAAATACAATGAGCAGTTCTTC CAISKERGKYNEQFF
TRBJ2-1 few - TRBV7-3 TGTGCCAGCAGCCTTAACGGACAGAGCAATGAGCAGTTCTTC CASSLNGQSNEQFF
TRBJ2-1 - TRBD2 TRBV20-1 TGCAGTGCTAGTAGCCCTAGCGGGTTAACCAATGAGCAGTTCTTC CSASSPSGLTNEQFF
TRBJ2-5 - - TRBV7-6 TGTGCCAGCAGCTTAGAACCGGGAGAGACCCAGTACTTC CASSLEPGETQYF
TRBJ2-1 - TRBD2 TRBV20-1 TGCAGTGCTAGTCATGGGACTAGCGGGAGATCAAGTGGCAATGAGCAGTTCTTC CSASHGTSGRSSGNEQFF
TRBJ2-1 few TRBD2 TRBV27 TGTGCCAGCCGAATAGCGGGGGGGTTTGAGCAGTTCTTC CASRIAGGFEQFF
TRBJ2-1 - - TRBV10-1 TGCGCCAGCAGCTCAGGGGCAGGACTACTTAACAATGAGCAGTTCTTC CASSSGAGLLNNEQFF
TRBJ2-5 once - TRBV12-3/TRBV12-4 TGTGCCAGCAGTTTATCGGCATCCCAAGAGACCCAGTACTTC CASSLSASQETQYF
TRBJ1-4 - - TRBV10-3 TGTGCCATCAGGGGGGCGGCCGACAATGAAAAACTGTTTTTT CAIRGAADNEKLFF
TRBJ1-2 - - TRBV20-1 TGCAGTGCTAGATCATACATGTCGGAGGATGGCTACACCTTC CSARSYMSEDGYTF
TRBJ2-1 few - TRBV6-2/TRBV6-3 TGTGCCAGCAGTGACGACAGATCCTACAATGAGCAGTTCTTC CASSDDRSYNEQFF
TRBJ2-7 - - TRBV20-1 TGCAGTGCCACGCCCCGGGACACAGTATACGAGCAGTACTTC CSATPRDTVYEQYF
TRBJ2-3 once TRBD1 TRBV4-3 TGCGCCAGCAGCCACGACACAACAGGGGCGACAGATACGCAGTATTTT CASSHDTTGATDTQYF
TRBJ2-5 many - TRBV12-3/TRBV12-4 TGTGCCAGCAGTTTATCGGGTCAAGAGACCCAGTACTTC CASSLSGQETQYF
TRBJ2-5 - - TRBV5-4 TGTGCCAGCAGCTCGTACTCCGGGACAAACCAAGAGACCCAGTACTTC CASSSYSGTNQETQYF
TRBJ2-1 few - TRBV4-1 TGCGCCAGCAGCCAAGAAATAGGGGGGGCCTACAATGAGCAGTTCTTC CASSQEIGGAYNEQFF
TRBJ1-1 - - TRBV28 TGTGCCAGCAGTTTTCGGGCAGGAACTGAAGCTTTCTTT CASSFRAGTEAFF
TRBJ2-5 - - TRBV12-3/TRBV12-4 TGTGCCAGCAGTCGGGAGATTCCGGGGGAGACCCAGTACTTC CASSREIPGETQYF
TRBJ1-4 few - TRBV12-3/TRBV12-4 TGTGCCAGCAGTTTTCAGTTGCACGACAGAGTTAATGAAAAACTGTTTTTT CASSFQLHDRVNEKLFF
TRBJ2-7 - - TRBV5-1 TGCGCCAGCAGCGGGGCAAAAGCGGACCCATACCGCGAGCAGTACTTC CASSGAKADPYREQYF
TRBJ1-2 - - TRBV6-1 TGTGCCAGCAGACATACCGTAGCCCGAATATATGGCTACACCTTC CASRHTVARIYGYTF
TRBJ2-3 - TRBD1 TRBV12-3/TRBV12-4 TGTGCCAGCAGGCCCTCCTTCGGGACAGGGGATACAGATACGCAGTATTTT CASRPSFGTGDTDTQYF
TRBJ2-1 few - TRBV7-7 TGTGCCAGCAGCTGGGGGCGTAGCTCCTACAATGAGCAGTTCTTC CASSWGRSSYNEQFF